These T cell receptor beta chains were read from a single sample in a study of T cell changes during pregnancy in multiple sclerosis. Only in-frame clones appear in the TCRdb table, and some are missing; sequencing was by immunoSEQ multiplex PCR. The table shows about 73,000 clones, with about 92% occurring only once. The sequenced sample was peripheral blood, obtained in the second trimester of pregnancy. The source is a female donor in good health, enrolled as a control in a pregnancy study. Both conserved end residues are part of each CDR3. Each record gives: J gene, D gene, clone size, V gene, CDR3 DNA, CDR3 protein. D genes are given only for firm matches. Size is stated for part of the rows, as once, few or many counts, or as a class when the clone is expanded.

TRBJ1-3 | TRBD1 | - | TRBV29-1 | TGCAGCGTGAGGAGACAGGGGGATTACACCATATATTTT | CSVRRQGDYTIYF
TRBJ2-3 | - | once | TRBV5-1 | TGCGCCAGCAGCCTCGCGACTAGCACAGATACGCAGTATTTT | CASSLATSTDTQYF
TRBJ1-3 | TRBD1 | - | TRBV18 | TGTGCCAGCTCAGGGACAGGGACTGGAAACACCATATATTTT | CASSGTGTGNTIYF
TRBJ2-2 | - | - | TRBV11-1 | TGTGCCAGCAGCCTCGGACTCACCGGGGAGCTGTTTTTT | CASSLGLTGELFF
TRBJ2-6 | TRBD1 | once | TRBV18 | TGTGCCAGCGGACAATTGGGGACAGCCTCTGGGGCCAACGTCCTGACTTTC | CASGQLGTASGANVLTF
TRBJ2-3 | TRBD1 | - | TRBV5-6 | TGTGCCAGCAGCCCCGCCGGGACAGGGGCTACAGATACGCAGTATTTT | CASSPAGTGATDTQYF
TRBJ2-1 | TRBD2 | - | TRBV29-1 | TGCAGCGTTGGTTCTGGACTAGCGGCCTACAATGAGCAGTTCTTC | CSVGSGLAAYNEQFF
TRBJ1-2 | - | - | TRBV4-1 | TGCGCCAGCAGCATTGGGGACTTTTATGGCTACACCTTC | CASSIGDFYGYTF
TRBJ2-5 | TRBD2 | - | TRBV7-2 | TGTGCCAGCAGCTTGGGCGGGGGGGCGTTAGAGACCCAGTACTTC | CASSLGGGALETQYF
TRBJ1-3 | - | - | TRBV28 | TGTGCCAGTGGACAGCTCTCTGGAAACACCATATATTTT | CASGQLSGNTIYF
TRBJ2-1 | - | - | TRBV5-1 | TGCGCCAGCAGCTCTAACCTTAAAGACAATGAGCAGTTCTTC | CASSSNLKDNEQFF
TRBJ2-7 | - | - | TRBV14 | TGTGCCAGCAGCCAAGCATACGAGCAGTACTTC | CASSQAYEQYF
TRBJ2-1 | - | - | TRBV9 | TGTGCCAGCAGCCCTGGGGGGAATGAGCAGTTCTTC | CASSPGGNEQFF
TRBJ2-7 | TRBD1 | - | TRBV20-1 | TGCAGTGCTCAACAGGGGTACGAGCAGTACTTC | CSAQQGYEQYF
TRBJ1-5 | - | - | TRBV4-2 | TGTGCCAGCAGCCAAGATACCGGCAGGAGCAATCAGCCCCAGCATTTT | CASSQDTGRSNQPQHF
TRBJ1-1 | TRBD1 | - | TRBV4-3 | TGCGCCAGCAGCCATGGACAGGGACCGACTGAAGCTTTCTTT | CASSHGQGPTEAFF
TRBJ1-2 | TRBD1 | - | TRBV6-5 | TGTGCCAGCAGTCTTACAGGGGGTGGCTACACCTTC | CASSLTGGGYTF
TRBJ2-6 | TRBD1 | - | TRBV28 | TGTGCCAGCAGTTCTGGGACAGGCGAGGCCAACGTCCTGACTTTC | CASSSGTGEANVLTF
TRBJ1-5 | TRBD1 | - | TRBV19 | TGTGCCAGTAGCCTTACAGGGGAATCTCCTATAAGCAATCAGCCCCAGCATTTT | CASSLTGESPISNQPQHF